This entry lists 2 T cell receptor beta chains sequenced from one sample in a study of blood T cell repertoires in COVID-19. Data came from immunoSEQ multiplex PCR; TCRdb stores just in-frame clones and leaves some out. The sample gives roughly 190,000 clones, around 83% of which show up once; around 6.3% is in the top ten. The sample comprised peripheral blood. All receptors come from a middle-aged woman with acute or convalescent COVID-19.

This rearrangement joins TRBV15 to TRBJ1-2; D may be TRBD1 (5 bases). Trimming shortened V by 0 bases and J by 9 bases, and 17 bases separated the two germline ends. The germline gives CDR1 LNHNV, CDR2 YYDKDF (reference sequence). This CDR3 comprises 15 residues. CDR3 sequence (DNA): TGTGCCACCAGCAGAGATCGTCAGGGCCCCCACAGCTACACCTTC. Protein: CATSRDRQGPHSYTF. The full variable domain, with the rest looked up from reference TRBV15 and TRBJ1-2, is DAMVIQNPRYQVTQFGKPVTLSCSQTLNHNVMYWYQQKSSQAPKLLFHYYDKDFNNEADTPDNFQSRRPNTSFCFLDIRSPGLGDTAMYLCATSRDRQGPHSYTFGSGTRLTVV.

CDR3 protein: CASSTQGVSEAFF. The CDR3 nucleotides are TGTGCCAGCAGTACGCAGGGGGTCTCCGAAGCTTTCTTT. This chain uses TRBV27 with TRBJ1-1, with 7 bases lining up with TRBD1. V lost 5 bases and J lost 8; bases outside the gene matches: 8. CDR1 is MNHEY, CDR2 SMNVEV, per germline (reference sequence). The CDR3 contains 13 residues.